What follows are 12 T cell receptor beta chains derived from one specimen sequenced in a study of T-cell reconstitution after alpha-beta-depleted transplantation in children. Unique molecular identifiers were incorporated when the TCRbeta library was constructed. TCRdb called the PCR reads again in MiXCR, with one record for every CDR3 protein. The sample gives about 580,000 distinct CDR3 sequences, about 21% of which show up once; around 14% is in the top ten. The sample consisted of PBMCs, mostly from graft donor cells, taken 360 days after TCRalphabeta/CD19-depleted stem cell transplant. Every receptor here comes from a boy under two years old who had a stem cell transplant for acute myeloid leukemia, so the T cells may come from the graft donor.

This clonotype was seen a few times. The genes are TRBV7-2 and TRBJ2-7; tentatively, D is TRBD1 (6 bases). The germline V gene has CDR1 SGHTA and CDR2 FQGNSA. CDR3 length: 12 residues. V lost 4 bases and J lost 6, with 10 bases in between. The CDR3 sequence: CASSSGVVEQYF. CDR3 in DNA: TGTGCCAGCAGCTCAGGGGTAGTCGAGCAGTACTTC. The full variable domain, with the rest looked up from reference TRBV7-2 and TRBJ2-7, is GAGVSQSPSNKVTEKGKDVELRCDPISGHTALYWYRQSLGQGLEFLIYFQGNSAPDKSGLPSDRFSAERTGGSVSTLTIQRTQQEDSAVYLCASSSGVVEQYFGPGTRLTVT.

The CDR3 DNA is TGCAGTGCTGTCCAGGGTGGGGGTGAGCAGTTCTTC. It is translated as CSAVQGGGEQFF. The chain recombines TRBV20-1 with TRBJ2-1, with D perhaps being TRBD1 or TRBD2 (5 bases each). CDR3 length: 12 amino acids. The ends were cut back, 5 bases at V and 9 bases at J, with 14 bases in the middle. CDR1 DFQATT and CDR2 SNEGSKA come from the germline V gene (reference sequence).

V gene TRBV11-2 combines with J gene TRBJ2-7, with 11 bases matching TRBD2. The V segment lost 5 bases and the J segment 3 bases; nucleotides outside the gene matches: 3. Germline CDR1 reads SGHAT; CDR2 reads FQNNGV. There are 14 residues in the CDR3. CDR3 in amino acids: CASSSLAGGYEQYV. The CDR3 nucleotides are TGTGCCAGCAGCAGTCTAGCGGGGGGCTACGAGCAGTACGTC.

At least ten counts were recorded for this clonotype. V and J are TRBV6-2 or TRBV6-3 and TRBJ2-1; possible D gene TRBD1, 5 bases. V gave up 6 bases and J gave up 4 bases, with 10 bases separating them. This CDR3 region has 13 residues. Germline V CDR1 and CDR2: MNHEY, SVGEGT. The CDR3 nucleotides read TGTGCCAGCAGCCTACAGGAGTACAATGAGCAGTTCTTC. As protein: CASSLQEYNEQFF.

This clonotype was seen repeatedly, ten times or more. In DNA, the CDR3 is TGTGCCAGCAGGACCCCGGGACTATCCCTCAATGAGCAGTTCTTC. This encodes CASRTPGLSLNEQFF. The V and J genes are TRBV6-2 or TRBV6-3 and TRBJ2-1; TRBD2 agrees at 7 bases. Per the germline V gene, CDR1 is MNHEY and CDR2 is SVGEGT. The CDR3 runs 15 residues. V was clipped by 6 bases and J by 6 bases; unmatched bases: 11.

This clonotype was observed at least ten times. V gene TRBV29-1 combines with J gene TRBJ2-3, with D tentatively TRBD1 (6 bases). V lost 6 bases and J lost 3, with 10 bases in between. Germline V CDR1 and CDR2: SQVTM, ANQGSEA. The CDR3 sequence is 12 residues long. The CDR3 sequence: CSVVGTTDTQYF. The DNA for the CDR3 is TGCAGCGTCGTAGGGACAACAGATACGCAGTATTTT.

This clonotype was seen at least ten times. The V and J genes are TRBV4-1 and TRBJ1-1, with TRBD1 identical over 7 bases. J lost 4 bases, V lost 3 bases, and 11 bases had no gene match. Germline values: CDR1 MGHRA, CDR2 YSYEKL. The CDR3 is made up of 16 amino acids. The CDR3 sequence: CASSHPTGIGGTEAFF. CDR3 coding DNA: TGCGCCAGCAGCCACCCGACAGGGATCGGTGGCACTGAAGCTTTCTTT.

This clonotype occurred a few times. The gene calls are TRBV28 and TRBJ1-3; TRBD1 aligns across 7 bases. CDR1 and CDR2 (germline): MDHEN, SYDVKM. Unmatched junction bases numbered 6, after V lost 5 bases and J lost 2 bases. CDR3 length: 15 residues. CDR3 sequence reads: CASSSTTGAGNTIYF. CDR3 sequence (DNA): TGTGCCAGCAGTAGCACCACAGGGGCTGGAAACACCATATATTTT.

There are many counts of this clonotype. The CDR3 sequence is CSVVGRYTGELFF. As DNA, the CDR3 is TGCAGCGTTGTGGGCCGTTACACCGGGGAGCTGTTTTTT. The chain links TRBV29-1 to TRBJ2-2; D is unclear. Trimming shortened V by 4 bases and J by 3 bases, and 9 bases separated the two germline ends. Germline values: CDR1 SQVTM, CDR2 ANQGSEA. The CDR3 spans 13 residues.

The table lists this clonotype with many counts. V and J are TRBV29-1 and TRBJ2-7; 9 nucleotides match TRBD1. This CDR3 is built from 16 residues. CDR1 and CDR2 from the germline V gene are SQVTM and ANQGSEA. V was clipped by 5 bases and J by 2 bases; unmatched bases: 13. The CDR3 is CSVFGDREPGTYEQYF. The CDR3 coding sequence is TGCAGCGTTTTTGGGGACAGGGAGCCTGGCACCTACGAGCAGTACTTC.

The chain couples TRBV25-1 to TRBJ1-4; D gene uncertain. The CDR3 is made up of 12 amino acids. CDR1 and CDR2 (germline): MGHDK, SYGVNS. Trimming cost V 3 bases and J 10 bases, with 9 bases left between them. CDR3 DNA sequence: TGTGCCAGCAGTGATCTGGAACCAAAACTGTTTTTT. It translates to CASSDLEPKLFF.

The chain employs TRBV5-1 and TRBJ1-2, with 7 bases fitting TRBD1. Trimming cost V 0 bases and J 8 bases; bases outside gene matches: 4. The CDR3 consists of 13 residues. Germline CDR1 SGHRS, CDR2 YFSETQ. The CDR3 bases are TGCGCCAGCAGCTTGGAACAGGGGCAGGGCTACACCTTC. It is translated as CASSLEQGQGYTF. Variable domain in full (rest from reference TRBV5-1 and TRBJ1-2): KAGVTQTPRYLIKTRGQQVTLSCSPISGHRSVSWYQQTPGQGLQFLFEYFSETQRNKGNFPGRFSGRQFSNSRSEMNVSTLELGDSALYLCASSLEQGQGYTFGSGTRLTVV.